This T cell receptor (beta chain) comes out of a study of cytomegalovirus exposure and HLA in healthy donors. Findings of the study overall: An analysis that came later showed most CMV-associated TCR beta chains appearing HLA-restricted.

A word on this clone: The antigen remains unidentified.

The primer mix had 60 Vbeta and 13 Jbeta primers. Assay used: immunoSEQ multiplex PCR; TCRdb lists only in-frame clones, some missing. This sample has about 89,000 clones, with 85% found just once. V was pared by 6 bases and J by 0 bases, with 11 bases between. From germline, CDR1 is MNHNS and CDR2 SASEGT. The CDR3 extends over 14 amino acids. The rearrangement links TRBV6-1 to TRBJ1-1; D gene ambiguous. The sequence derives from a middle-aged man in good health and CMV-seropositive. Sequenced: PBMCs. The CDR3 nucleotides are TGTGCCAGCAGAACAGTTATCATGAACACTGAAGCTTTCTTT. It yields the protein CASRTVIMNTEAFF.